This TCR beta chain was captured by sequencing in a study of beta chain features in type 1 diabetes. This clone was detected only a few times. Its antigen is unknown. V was clipped by 3 bases and J by 0 bases; unmatched bases: 3. The CDR3 runs 15 residues. Germline V gene data show CDR1 as KGHSH and CDR2 as LQKENI. Sequenced material consisted of expressed TCRB transcripts (all of the isolated RNA was reverse transcribed). Naive, central memory and regulatory T cell samples averaged around 3.9 million reads. The method was immunoSEQ multiplex PCR; TCRdb's version includes in-frame clones alone and lacks a portion of them. Of under 450,000 clones in the sample, approximately 14% were seen once. General study findings and limits: The study found that naive, central memory and Treg TCRB repertoires appeared more similar in patients than in healthy donors. VDJ junctions from patients with type 1 diabetes contained fewer insertions and more deletions.

The TCR sequence derives from a man aged 30 to 39 in good health. The sequencing input was naive CD4+ T cells from blood. The chain recombines TRBV18 with TRBJ1-1; 8 bases are a match to TRBD1. CDR3 protein: CASSPQTGVNTEAFF. As DNA, the CDR3 is TGTGCCAGCTCACCGCAGACAGGGGTGAACACTGAAGCTTTCTTT.